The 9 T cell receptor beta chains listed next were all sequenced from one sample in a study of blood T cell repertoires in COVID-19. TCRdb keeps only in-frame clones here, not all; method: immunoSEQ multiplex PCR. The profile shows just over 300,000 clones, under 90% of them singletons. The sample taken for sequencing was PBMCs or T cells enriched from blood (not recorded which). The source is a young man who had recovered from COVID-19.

The CDR3, as DNA: TGTGCCAGCAGCCAAGCAAAATACAGGGGATTGAGCACTGAAGCTTTCTTT. Its translation: CASSQAKYRGLSTEAFF. V usage is TRBV3-1 (or the pseudogene TRBV3-2) and J usage is TRBJ1-1; 7 bases are a match to TRBD1. V gave up 1 base and J gave up 4 bases; unmatched junction bases: 12. The CDR3 sequence is 17 residues long. Germline CDR1 reads LGHDT; CDR2 reads YNNKEL (reference sequence).

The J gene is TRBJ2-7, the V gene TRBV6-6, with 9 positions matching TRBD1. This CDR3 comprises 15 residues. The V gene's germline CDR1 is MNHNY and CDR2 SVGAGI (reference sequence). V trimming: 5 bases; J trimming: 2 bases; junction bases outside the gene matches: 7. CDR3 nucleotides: TGTGCCAGCAGTCCTCTCTACAGGGGGCCCTACGAGCAGTACTTC. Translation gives CASSPLYRGPYEQYF.

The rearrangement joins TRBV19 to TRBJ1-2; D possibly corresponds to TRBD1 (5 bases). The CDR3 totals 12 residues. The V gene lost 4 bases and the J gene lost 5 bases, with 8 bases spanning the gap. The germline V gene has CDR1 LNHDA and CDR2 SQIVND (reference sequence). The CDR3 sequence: CASSTRQYGYTF. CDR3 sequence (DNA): TGTGCCAGTAGTACCCGACAGTATGGCTACACCTTC.

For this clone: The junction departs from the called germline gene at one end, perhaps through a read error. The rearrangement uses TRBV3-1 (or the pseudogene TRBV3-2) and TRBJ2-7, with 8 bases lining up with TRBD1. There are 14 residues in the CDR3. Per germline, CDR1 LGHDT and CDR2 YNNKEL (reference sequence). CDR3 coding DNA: TGTGCCAGCAGCCGCAGGGGGCCCTCCGACGAGCAGTACTTC. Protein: CASSRRGPSDEQYF.

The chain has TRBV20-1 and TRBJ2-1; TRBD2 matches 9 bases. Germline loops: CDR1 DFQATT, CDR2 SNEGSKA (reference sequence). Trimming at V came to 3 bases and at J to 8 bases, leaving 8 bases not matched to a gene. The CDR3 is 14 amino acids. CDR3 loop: CSASRVAGVHEQFF. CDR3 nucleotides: TGCAGTGCTAGTCGGGTAGCGGGAGTCCATGAGCAGTTCTTC.

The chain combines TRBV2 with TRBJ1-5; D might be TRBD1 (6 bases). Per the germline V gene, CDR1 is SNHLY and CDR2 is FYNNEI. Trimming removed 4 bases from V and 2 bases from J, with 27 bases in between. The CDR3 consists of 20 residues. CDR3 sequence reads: CASSATGQGQIILGNQPQHF. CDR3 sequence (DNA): TGTGCCAGCAGTGCCACGGGACAAGGCCAAATCATCCTTGGCAATCAGCCCCAGCATTTT.

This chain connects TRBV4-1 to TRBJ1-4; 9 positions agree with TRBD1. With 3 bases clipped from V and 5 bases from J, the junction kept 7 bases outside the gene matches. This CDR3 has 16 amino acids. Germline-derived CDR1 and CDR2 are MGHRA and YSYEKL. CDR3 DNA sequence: TGCGCCAGCAGCCACCTTGCCGGGACAGGGAATGAAAAACTGTTTTTT. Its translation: CASSHLAGTGNEKLFF.

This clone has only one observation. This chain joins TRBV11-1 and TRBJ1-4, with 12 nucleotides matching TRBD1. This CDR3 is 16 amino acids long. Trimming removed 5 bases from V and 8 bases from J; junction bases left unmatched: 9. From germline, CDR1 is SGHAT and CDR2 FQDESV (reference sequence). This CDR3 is CASSGGTGGAGEKLFF. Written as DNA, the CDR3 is TGTGCCAGCAGCGGAGGGACAGGGGGCGCGGGAGAAAAACTGTTTTTT.

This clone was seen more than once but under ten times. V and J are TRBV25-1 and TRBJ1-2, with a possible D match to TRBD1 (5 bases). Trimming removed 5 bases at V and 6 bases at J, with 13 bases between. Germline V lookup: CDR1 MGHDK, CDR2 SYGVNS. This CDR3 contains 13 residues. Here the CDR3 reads CASSSSVRDGYTF. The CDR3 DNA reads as TGTGCCAGCAGTTCCTCGGTCAGGGATGGCTACACCTTC.